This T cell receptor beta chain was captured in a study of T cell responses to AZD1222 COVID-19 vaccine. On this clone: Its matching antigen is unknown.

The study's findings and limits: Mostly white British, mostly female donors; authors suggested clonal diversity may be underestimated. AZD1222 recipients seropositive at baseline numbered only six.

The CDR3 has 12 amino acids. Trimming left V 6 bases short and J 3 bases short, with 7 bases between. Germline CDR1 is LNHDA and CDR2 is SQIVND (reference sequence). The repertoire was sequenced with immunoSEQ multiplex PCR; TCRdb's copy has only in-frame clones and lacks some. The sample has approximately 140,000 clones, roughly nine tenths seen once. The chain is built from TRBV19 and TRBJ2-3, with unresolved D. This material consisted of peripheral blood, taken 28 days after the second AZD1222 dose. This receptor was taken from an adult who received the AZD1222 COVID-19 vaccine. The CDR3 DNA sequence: TGTGCCAGTAGCGCCGGGACAGATACGCAGTATTTT. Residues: CASSAGTDTQYF.